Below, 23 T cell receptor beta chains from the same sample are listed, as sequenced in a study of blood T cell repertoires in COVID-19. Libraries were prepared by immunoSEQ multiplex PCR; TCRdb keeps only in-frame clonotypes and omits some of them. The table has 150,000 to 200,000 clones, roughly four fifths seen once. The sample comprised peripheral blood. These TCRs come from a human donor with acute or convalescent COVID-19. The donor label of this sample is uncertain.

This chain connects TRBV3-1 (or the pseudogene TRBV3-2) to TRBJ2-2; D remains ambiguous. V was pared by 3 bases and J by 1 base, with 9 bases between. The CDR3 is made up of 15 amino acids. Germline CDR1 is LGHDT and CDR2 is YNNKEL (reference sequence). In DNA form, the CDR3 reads TGTGCCAGCAGCCATAGTCTGAAGAACACCGGGGAGCTGTTTTTT. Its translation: CASSHSLKNTGELFF.

This CDR3 is CASSPRAGGGYTF. For the CDR3, the DNA is TGTGCCAGCAGTCCTCGGGCAGGAGGTGGCTACACCTTC. J is TRBJ1-2 and V is TRBV6-5; D call uncertain. CDR3 size: 13 residues. The germline V gene has CDR1 MNHEY and CDR2 SVGAGI. The V and J ends lost 5 bases and 7 bases respectively, with 14 bases between them.

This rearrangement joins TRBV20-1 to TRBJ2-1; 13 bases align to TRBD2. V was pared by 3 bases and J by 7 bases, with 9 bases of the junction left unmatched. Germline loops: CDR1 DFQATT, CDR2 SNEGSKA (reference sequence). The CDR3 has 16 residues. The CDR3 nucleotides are TGCAGTGCTAGTGACCTACTAGCGGGAGGGATAAATGAGCAGTTCTTC. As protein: CSASDLLAGGINEQFF.

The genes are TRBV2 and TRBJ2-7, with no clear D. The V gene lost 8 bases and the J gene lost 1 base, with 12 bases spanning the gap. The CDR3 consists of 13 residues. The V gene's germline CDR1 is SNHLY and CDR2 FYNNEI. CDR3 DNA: TGTGCCAGCTGGAGTGCCAAGTCCTACGAGCAGTACTTC. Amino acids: CASWSAKSYEQYF.

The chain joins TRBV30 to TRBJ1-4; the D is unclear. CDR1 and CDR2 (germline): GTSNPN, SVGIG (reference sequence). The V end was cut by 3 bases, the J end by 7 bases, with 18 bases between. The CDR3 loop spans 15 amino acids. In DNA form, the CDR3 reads TGTGCCTGGAGGGGCATGATTGTCGGATCTGAAAAACTGTTTTTT. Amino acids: CAWRGMIVGSEKLFF. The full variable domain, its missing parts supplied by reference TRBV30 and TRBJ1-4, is SQTIHQWPATLVQPVGSPLSLECTVEGTSNPNLYWYRQAAGRGLQLLFYSVGIGQISSEVPQNLSASRPQDRQFILSSKKLLLSDSGFYLCAWRGMIVGSEKLFFGSGTQLSVL.

CDR3 DNA sequence: TGTGCCAGCGGTCAGGGAGGAATCGGGGTCCAAGAGACCCAGTACTTC. Protein sequence: CASGQGGIGVQETQYF. This rearrangement joins TRBV2 to TRBJ2-5; a weak D match, TRBD2 (6 bases). This CDR3 has 16 residues. Germline V gene lookup returns CDR1 SNHLY and CDR2 FYNNEI. With 8 bases removed from V and 1 base from J, the gap between germline ends came to 20 bases. The entire variable domain, with the rest obtained from reference TRBV2 and TRBJ2-5, is as follows: EPEVTQTPSHQVTQMGQEVILRCVPISNHLYFYWYRQILGQKVEFLVSFYNNEISEKSEIFDDQFSVERPDGSNFTLKIRSTKLEDSAMYFCASGQGGIGVQETQYFGPGTRLLVL.

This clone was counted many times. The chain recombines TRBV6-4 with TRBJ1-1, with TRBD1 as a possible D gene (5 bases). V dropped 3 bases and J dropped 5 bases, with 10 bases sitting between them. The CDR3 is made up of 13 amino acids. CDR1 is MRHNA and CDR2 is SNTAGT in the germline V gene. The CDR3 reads CASSEGGRTEAFF. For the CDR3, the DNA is TGTGCCAGCAGTGAGGGGGGTCGGACTGAAGCTTTCTTT.

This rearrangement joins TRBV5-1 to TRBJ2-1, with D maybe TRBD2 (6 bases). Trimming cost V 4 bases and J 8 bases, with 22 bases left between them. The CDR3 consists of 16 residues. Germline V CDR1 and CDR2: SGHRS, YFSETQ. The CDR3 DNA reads TGCGCCAGCAGCGGATTAGCGGCAGCGACCTTAGATGAGCAGTTCTTC. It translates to CASSGLAAATLDEQFF.

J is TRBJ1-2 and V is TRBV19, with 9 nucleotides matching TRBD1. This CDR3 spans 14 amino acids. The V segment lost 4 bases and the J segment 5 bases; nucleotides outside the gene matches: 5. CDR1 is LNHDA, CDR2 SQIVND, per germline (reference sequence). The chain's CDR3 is CASSTLTGGYGYTF. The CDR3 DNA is TGTGCCAGTAGTACCCTGACAGGGGGATATGGCTACACCTTC.

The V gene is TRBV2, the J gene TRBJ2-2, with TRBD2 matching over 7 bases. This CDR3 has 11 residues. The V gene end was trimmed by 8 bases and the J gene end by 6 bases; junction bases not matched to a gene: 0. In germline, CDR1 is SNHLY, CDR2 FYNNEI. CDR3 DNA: TGTGCCAGCCGGGAGGCCGGGGAGCTGTTTTTT. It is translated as CASREAGELFF. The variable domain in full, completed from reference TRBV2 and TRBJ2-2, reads EPEVTQTPSHQVTQMGQEVILRCVPISNHLYFYWYRQILGQKVEFLVSFYNNEISEKSEIFDDQFSVERPDGSNFTLKIRSTKLEDSAMYFCASREAGELFFGEGSRLTVL.

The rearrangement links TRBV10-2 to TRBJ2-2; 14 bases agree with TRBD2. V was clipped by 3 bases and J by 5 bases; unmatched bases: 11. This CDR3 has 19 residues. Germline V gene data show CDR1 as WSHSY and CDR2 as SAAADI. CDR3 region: CASSDLPGLAGVKTGELFF. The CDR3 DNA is TGCGCCAGCAGTGATTTACCGGGACTAGCGGGAGTAAAGACCGGGGAGCTGTTTTTT.

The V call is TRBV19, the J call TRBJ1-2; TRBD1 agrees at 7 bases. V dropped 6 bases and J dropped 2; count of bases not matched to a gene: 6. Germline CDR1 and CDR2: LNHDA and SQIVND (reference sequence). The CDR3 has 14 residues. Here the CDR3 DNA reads TGTGCCAGTAGGCCTTCAGGGGGAAACTATGGCTACACCTTC. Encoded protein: CASRPSGGNYGYTF.

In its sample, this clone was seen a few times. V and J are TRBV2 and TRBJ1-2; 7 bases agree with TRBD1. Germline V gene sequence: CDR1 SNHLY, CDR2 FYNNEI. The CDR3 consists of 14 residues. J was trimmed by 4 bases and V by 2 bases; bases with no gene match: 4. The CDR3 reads CASSEQAGGYGYTF. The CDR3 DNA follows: TGTGCCAGCAGTGAACAGGCAGGGGGCTATGGCTACACCTTC.

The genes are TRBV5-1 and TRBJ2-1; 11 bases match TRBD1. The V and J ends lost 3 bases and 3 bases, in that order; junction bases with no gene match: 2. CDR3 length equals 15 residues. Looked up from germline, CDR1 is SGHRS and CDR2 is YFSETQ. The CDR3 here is CASSWGQGVYNEQFF. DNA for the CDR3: TGCGCCAGCAGCTGGGGACAGGGGGTCTACAATGAGCAGTTCTTC. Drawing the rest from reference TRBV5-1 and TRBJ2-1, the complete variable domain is KAGVTQTPRYLIKTRGQQVTLSCSPISGHRSVSWYQQTPGQGLQFLFEYFSETQRNKGNFPGRFSGRQFSNSRSEMNVSTLELGDSALYLCASSWGQGVYNEQFFGPGTRLTVL.

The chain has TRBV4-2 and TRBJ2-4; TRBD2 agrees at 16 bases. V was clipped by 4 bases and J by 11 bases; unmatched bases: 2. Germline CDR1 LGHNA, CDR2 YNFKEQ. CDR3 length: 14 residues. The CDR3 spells CASSPGLAGGVQYF. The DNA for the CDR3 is TGTGCCAGCAGCCCGGGACTAGCGGGAGGGGTTCAGTACTTC.

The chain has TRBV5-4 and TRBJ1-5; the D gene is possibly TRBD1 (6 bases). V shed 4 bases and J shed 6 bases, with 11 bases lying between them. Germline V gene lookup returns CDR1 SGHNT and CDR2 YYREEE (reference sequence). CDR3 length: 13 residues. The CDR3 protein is CASSTGNGQPQHF. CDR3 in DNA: TGTGCCAGCAGCACAGGGAACGGTCAGCCCCAGCATTTT. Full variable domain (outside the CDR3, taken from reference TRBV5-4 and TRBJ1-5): ETGVTQSPTHLIKTRGQQVTLRCSSQSGHNTVSWYQQALGQGPQFIFQYYREEENGRGNFPPRFSGLQFPNYSSELNVNALELDDSALYLCASSTGNGQPQHFGDGTRLSIL.

The CDR3 loop reads CASSPGTGSQPQHF. DNA of the CDR3: TGTGCCAGCTCACCCGGGACAGGGAGTCAGCCCCAGCATTTT. The rearrangement uses TRBV18 and TRBJ1-5, with TRBD1 matching over 9 bases. V was pared by 3 bases and J by 6 bases, with 3 bases of the junction left unmatched. Germline values: CDR1 KGHSH, CDR2 LQKENI. The CDR3 extends over 14 amino acids.

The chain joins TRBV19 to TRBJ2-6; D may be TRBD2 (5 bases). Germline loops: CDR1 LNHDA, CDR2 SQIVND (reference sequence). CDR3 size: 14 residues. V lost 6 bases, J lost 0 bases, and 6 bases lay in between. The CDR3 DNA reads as TGTGCCAGTAGCGGGATCTCTGGGGCCAACGTCCTGACTTTC. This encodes CASSGISGANVLTF.

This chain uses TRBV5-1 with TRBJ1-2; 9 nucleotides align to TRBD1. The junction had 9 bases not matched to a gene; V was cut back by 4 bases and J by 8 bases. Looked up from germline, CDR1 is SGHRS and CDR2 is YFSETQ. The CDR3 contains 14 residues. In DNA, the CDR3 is TGCGCCAGCAGCCCGACAGGGGGTAATAGGGGCTACACCTTC. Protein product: CASSPTGGNRGYTF.

The CDR3 DNA is TGCAGCGTTGGTGGACTAGCGCCAGAAAGCTCCTACAATGAGCAGTTCTTC. Its protein product is CSVGGLAPESSYNEQFF. V is TRBV29-1 and J is TRBJ2-1, with 9 bases that match TRBD2. The germline V gene encodes CDR1 SQVTM and CDR2 ANQGSEA. V was clipped by 4 bases and J by 0 bases; unmatched bases: 10. The CDR3 loop spans 17 amino acids.

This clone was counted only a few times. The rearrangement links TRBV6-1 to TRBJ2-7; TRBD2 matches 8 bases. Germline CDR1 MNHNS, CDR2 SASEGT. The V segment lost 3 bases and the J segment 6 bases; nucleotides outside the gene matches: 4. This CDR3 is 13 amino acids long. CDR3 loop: CASSEGLVGEQYF. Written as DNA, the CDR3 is TGTGCCAGCAGTGAGGGACTAGTAGGCGAGCAGTACTTC.

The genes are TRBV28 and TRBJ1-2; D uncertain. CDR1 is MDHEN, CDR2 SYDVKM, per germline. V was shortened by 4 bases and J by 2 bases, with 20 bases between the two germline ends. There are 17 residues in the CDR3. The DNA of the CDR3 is TGTGCCAGCAGTTCCGTCATGGGAACGGGAAGGAACTATGGCTACACCTTC. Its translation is CASSSVMGTGRNYGYTF.

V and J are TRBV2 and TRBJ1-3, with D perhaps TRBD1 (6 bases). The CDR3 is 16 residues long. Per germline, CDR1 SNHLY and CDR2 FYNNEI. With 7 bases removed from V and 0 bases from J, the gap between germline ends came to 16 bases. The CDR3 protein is CASTTDSQISGNTIYF. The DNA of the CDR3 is TGTGCCAGCACCACGGACAGTCAAATCTCTGGAAACACCATATATTTT.